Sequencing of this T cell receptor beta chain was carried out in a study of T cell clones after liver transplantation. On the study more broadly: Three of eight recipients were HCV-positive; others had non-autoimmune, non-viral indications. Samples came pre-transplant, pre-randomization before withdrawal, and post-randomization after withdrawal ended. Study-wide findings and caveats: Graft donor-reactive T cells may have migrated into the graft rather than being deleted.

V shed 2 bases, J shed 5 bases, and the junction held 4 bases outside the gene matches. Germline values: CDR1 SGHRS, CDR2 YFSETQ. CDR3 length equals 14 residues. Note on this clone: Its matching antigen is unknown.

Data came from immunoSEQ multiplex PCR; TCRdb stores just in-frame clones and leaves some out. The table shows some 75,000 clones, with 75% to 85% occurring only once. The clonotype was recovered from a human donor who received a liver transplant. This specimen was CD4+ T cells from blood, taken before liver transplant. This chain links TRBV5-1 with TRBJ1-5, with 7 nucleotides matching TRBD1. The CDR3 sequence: CASSLTGAHQPQHF. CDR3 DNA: TGCGCCAGCAGCTTAACAGGGGCCCATCAGCCCCAGCATTTT. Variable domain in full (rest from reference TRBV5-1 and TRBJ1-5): KAGVTQTPRYLIKTRGQQVTLSCSPISGHRSVSWYQQTPGQGLQFLFEYFSETQRNKGNFPGRFSGRQFSNSRSEMNVSTLELGDSALYLCASSLTGAHQPQHFGDGTRLSIL.